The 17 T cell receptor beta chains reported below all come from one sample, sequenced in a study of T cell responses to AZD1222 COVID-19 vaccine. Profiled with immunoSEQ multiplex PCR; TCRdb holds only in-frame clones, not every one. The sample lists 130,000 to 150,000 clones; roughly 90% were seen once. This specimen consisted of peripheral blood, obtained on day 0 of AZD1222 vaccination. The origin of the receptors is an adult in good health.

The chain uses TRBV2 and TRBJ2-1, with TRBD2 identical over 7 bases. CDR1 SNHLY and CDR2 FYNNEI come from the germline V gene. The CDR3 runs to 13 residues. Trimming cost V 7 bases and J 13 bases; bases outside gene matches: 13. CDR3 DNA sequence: TGTGCCAGCACTGAGGGCGGGAGTCGAAGTCAGTTCTTC. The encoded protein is CASTEGGSRSQFF.

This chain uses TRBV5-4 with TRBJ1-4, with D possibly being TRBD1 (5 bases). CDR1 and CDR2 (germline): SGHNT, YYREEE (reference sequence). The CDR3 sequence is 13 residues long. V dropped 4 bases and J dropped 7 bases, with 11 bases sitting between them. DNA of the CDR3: TGTGCCAGCAGCCTGTGGGGGGGTGAAAAACTGTTTTTT. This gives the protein CASSLWGGEKLFF.

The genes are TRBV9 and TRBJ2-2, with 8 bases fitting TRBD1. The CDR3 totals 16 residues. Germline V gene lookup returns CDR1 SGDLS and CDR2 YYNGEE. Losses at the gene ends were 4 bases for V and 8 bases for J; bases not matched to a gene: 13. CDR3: CASSRPPGQGPGELFF. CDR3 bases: TGTGCCAGCAGCCGTCCCCCCGGACAGGGACCGGGGGAGCTGTTTTTT.

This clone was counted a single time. The CDR3 DNA reads as TGCGCCAGCAGCCAAGGACTAGCGGGGGGAGAAGAGACCCAGTACTTC. It translates to CASSQGLAGGEETQYF. The V gene is TRBV4-3, the J gene TRBJ2-5; TRBD2 matches at 13 bases. There are 16 residues in the CDR3. Germline loops: CDR1 LGHNA, CDR2 YSLEER. J gave up 3 bases and V 1 base, and 2 bases lay outside the gene matches.

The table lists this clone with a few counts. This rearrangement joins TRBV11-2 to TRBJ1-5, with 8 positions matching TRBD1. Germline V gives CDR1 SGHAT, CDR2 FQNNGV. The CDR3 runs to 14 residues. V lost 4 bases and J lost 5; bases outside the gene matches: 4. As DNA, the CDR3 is TGTGCCAGCAGCTCCCAGGGGGCCTATCAGCCCCAGCATTTT. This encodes CASSSQGAYQPQHF.

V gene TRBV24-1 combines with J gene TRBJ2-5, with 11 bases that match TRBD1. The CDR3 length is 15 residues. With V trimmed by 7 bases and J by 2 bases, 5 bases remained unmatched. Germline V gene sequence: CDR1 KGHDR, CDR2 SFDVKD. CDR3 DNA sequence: TGTGCCACCAGGGGGACAGGGGGGAGACAAGAGACCCAGTACTTC. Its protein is CATRGTGGRQETQYF.

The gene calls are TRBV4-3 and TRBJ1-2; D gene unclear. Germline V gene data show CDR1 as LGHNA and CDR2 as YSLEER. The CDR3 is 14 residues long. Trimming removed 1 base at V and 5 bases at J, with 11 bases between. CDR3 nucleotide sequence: TGCGCCAGCAGCCAAGGAACCGGGAGGTATGGCTACACCTTC. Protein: CASSQGTGRYGYTF.

The CDR3 sequence: CASSLPGARSHEQYF. The CDR3 DNA sequence: TGTGCCAGCAGTTTACCGGGGGCGCGTTCCCACGAGCAGTACTTC. The gene calls are TRBV28 and TRBJ2-7; D is tentatively TRBD1 or TRBD2 (6 bases each). CDR3 length equals 15 residues. Germline CDR1 MDHEN, CDR2 SYDVKM. Trimming left V 2 bases short and J 5 bases short, with 16 bases between.

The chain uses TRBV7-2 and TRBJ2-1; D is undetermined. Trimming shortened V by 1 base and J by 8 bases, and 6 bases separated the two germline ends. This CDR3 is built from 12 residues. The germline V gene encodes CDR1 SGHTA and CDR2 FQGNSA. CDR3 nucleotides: TGTGCCAGCAGCTTAGTCCTCCATGAGCAGTTCTTC. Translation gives CASSLVLHEQFF.

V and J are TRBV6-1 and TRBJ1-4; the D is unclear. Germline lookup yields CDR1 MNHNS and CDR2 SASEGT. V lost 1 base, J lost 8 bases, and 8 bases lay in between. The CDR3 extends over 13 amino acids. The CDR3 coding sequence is TGTGCCAGCAGTGAAGAGAGCGGGGAAAAACTGTTTTTT. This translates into CASSEESGEKLFF.

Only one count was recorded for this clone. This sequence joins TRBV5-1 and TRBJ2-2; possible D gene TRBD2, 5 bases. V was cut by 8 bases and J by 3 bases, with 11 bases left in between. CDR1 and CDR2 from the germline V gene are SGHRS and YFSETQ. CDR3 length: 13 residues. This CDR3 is CASSVGYTGELFF. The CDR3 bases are TGCGCCAGTAGCGTGGGTTACACCGGGGAGCTGTTTTTT.

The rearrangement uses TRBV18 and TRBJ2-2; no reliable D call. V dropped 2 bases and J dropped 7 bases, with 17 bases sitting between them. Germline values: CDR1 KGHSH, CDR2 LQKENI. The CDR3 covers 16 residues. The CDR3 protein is CASSPLDGYEIGELFF. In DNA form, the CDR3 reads TGTGCCAGCTCACCATTGGATGGGTATGAGATCGGGGAGCTGTTTTTT.

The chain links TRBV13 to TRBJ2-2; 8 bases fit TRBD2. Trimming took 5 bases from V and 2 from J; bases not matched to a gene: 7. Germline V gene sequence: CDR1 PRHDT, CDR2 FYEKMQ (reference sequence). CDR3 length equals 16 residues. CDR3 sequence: CASSTRRGANTGELFF. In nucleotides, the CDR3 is TGTGCCAGCAGCACCCGGCGGGGGGCTAACACCGGGGAGCTGTTTTTT.

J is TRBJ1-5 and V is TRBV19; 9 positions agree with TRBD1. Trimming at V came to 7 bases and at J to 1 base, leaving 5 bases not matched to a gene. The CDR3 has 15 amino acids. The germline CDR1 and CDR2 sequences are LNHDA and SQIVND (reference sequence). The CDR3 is CASIRQGGSNQPQHF. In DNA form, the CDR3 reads TGTGCCAGTATACGACAGGGGGGAAGCAATCAGCCCCAGCATTTT. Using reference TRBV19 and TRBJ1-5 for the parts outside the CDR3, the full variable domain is DGGITQSPKYLFRKEGQNVTLSCEQNLNHDAMYWYRQDPGQGLRLIYYSQIVNDFQKGDIAEGYSVSREKKESFPLTVTSAQKNPTAFYLCASIRQGGSNQPQHFGDGTRLSIL.

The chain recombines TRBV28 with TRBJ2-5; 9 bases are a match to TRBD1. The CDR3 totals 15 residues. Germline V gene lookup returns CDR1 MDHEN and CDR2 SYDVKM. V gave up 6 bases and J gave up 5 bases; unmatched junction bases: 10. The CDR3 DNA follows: TGTGCCAGCAGGGGAGGACAGGGGAGAATGGAGACCCAGTACTTC. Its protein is CASRGGQGRMETQYF.

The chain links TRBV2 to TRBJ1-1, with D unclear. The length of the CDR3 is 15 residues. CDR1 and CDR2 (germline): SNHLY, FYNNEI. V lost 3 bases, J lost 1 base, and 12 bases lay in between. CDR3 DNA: TGTGCCAGCAGTGATGGTCAACTACCGAACACTGAAGCTTTCTTT. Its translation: CASSDGQLPNTEAFF.

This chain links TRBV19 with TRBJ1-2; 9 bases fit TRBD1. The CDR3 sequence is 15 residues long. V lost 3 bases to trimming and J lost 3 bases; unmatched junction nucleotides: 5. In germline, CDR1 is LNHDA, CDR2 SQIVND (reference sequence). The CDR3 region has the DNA TGTGCCAGTAGTATGGGAACAGGGGGCTACTATGGCTACACCTTC. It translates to CASSMGTGGYYGYTF. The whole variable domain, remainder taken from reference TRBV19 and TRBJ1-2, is DGGITQSPKYLFRKEGQNVTLSCEQNLNHDAMYWYRQDPGQGLRLIYYSQIVNDFQKGDIAEGYSVSREKKESFPLTVTSAQKNPTAFYLCASSMGTGGYYGYTFGSGTRLTVV.